The 17 T cell receptor beta chains listed next were all sequenced from one sample in a study of T cell responses to AZD1222 COVID-19 vaccine. TCRdb keeps only in-frame clones here, not all; method: immunoSEQ multiplex PCR. The sample lists about 200,000 clones, over 85% occurring once. The material was peripheral blood, obtained 28 days after the second AZD1222 dose. These receptor sequences come from an adult who received the AZD1222 COVID-19 vaccine.

Points on this clone: No conserved phenylalanine or tryptophan is present at the end of the CDR3, so a read error is the likely explanation. This chain uses TRBV29-1 with TRBJ2-4; D is unresolved. V was cut by 0 bases and J by 6 bases, with 6 bases left in between. The CDR3 length is 12 residues. The V gene's germline CDR1 is SQVTM and CDR2 ANQGSEA. The chain's CDR3 is CSVEDGINIQYL. CDR3 nucleotides: TGCAGCGTTGAAGATGGGATAAACATTCAGTACCTC.

The chain recombines TRBV9 with TRBJ2-3, with 9 bases fitting TRBD1. V lost 0 bases to trimming and J lost 6 bases; unmatched junction nucleotides: 5. Germline assignment: CDR1 SGDLS and CDR2 YYNGEE. This CDR3 is built from 15 residues. The CDR3 region is CASSVGGQGMDTQYF. As DNA, the CDR3 is TGTGCCAGCAGCGTAGGAGGACAGGGGATGGATACGCAGTATTTT.

This clone was seen once. The genes are TRBV19 and TRBJ1-5; D is uncertain. This CDR3 is 14 amino acids long. The germline V gene encodes CDR1 LNHDA and CDR2 SQIVND (reference sequence). Trimming removed 3 bases from V and 3 bases from J, with 9 bases in between. CDR3: CASSMRSINQPQHF. In nucleotides, the CDR3 is TGTGCCAGTAGTATGCGGTCAATCAATCAGCCCCAGCATTTT. Full variable domain (missing parts from reference TRBV19 and TRBJ1-5): DGGITQSPKYLFRKEGQNVTLSCEQNLNHDAMYWYRQDPGQGLRLIYYSQIVNDFQKGDIAEGYSVSREKKESFPLTVTSAQKNPTAFYLCASSMRSINQPQHFGDGTRLSIL.

The chain couples TRBV29-1 to TRBJ1-1, with D perhaps matching TRBD1 (5 bases). The germline V gene has CDR1 SQVTM and CDR2 ANQGSEA. Trimming shortened V by 0 bases and J by 2 bases, and 13 bases separated the two germline ends. The CDR3 runs 15 residues. The CDR3 sequence is CSVEDRDPVNTEAFF. The CDR3 region has the DNA TGCAGCGTTGAAGACCGGGACCCAGTTAACACTGAAGCTTTCTTT.

The V gene is TRBV5-1, the J gene TRBJ2-1; weak D call: TRBD2 (6 bases). Germline lookup yields CDR1 SGHRS and CDR2 YFSETQ. The CDR3 is 13 residues long. The V end lost 6 bases, the J end lost 6 bases, and 13 bases lay between the germline ends. CDR3 protein: CASNGGVGNEQFF. The CDR3 nucleotides are TGCGCCAGCAACGGGGGTGTTGGCAATGAGCAGTTCTTC.

The chain joins TRBV27 to TRBJ2-2; D is uncertain. The CDR3 has 16 amino acids. The V gene lost 5 bases and the J gene lost 0 bases, with 13 bases spanning the gap. Germline CDR1 MNHEY, CDR2 SMNVEV (reference sequence). The CDR3 loop is CASSGTLKTNTGELFF. CDR3 DNA sequence: TGTGCCAGCAGTGGAACTTTAAAAACGAACACCGGGGAGCTGTTTTTT.

Here the CDR3 DNA reads TGCGCCAGCAGCCAGACAATCGGATCGGGGCTCCAGACCCAGTACTTC. It is translated as CASSQTIGSGLQTQYF. The chain uses TRBV5-1 and TRBJ2-5; D assignment may be TRBD1 or TRBD2 (5 bases each). Trimming stripped 4 bases from V and 6 bases from J, with 22 bases between. Germline V CDR1 and CDR2: SGHRS, YFSETQ. There are 16 residues in the CDR3.

The rearrangement links TRBV19 to TRBJ2-2; tentatively, D is TRBD2 (7 bases). V dropped 6 bases and J dropped 5 bases, with 16 bases sitting between them. CDR3 size: 15 residues. Germline V lookup: CDR1 LNHDA, CDR2 SQIVND (reference sequence). The DNA for the CDR3 is TGTGCCAGTAGCCATCGGGGGGCCGAGACCGGGGAGCTGTTTTTT. Amino acid sequence: CASSHRGAETGELFF.

The chain links TRBV5-4 to TRBJ1-2; D is possibly TRBD1 (5 bases). The CDR3 loop spans 14 amino acids. Per the germline V gene, CDR1 is SGHNT and CDR2 is YYREEE (reference sequence). Trimming took 4 bases from V and 2 from J, leaving 12 bases between them. DNA for the CDR3: TGTGCCAGCAGCCAGCTGACAGCAAACTATGGCTACACCTTC. This translates into CASSQLTANYGYTF.

As for this clone: The sample has other DNA sequences that encode this CDR3 too. V and J are TRBV6-5 and TRBJ1-2; possibly TRBD1 for D (5 bases). Trimming removed 2 bases from V and 4 bases from J, with 8 bases in between. The CDR3 has 13 residues. Germline CDR1 MNHEY, CDR2 SVGAGI. The CDR3 spells CASSYRGGYGYTF. As DNA, the CDR3 is TGTGCCAGCAGTTACAGGGGTGGCTATGGCTACACCTTC.

The chain is built from TRBV11-1 and TRBJ1-2; no reliable D call. V shed 3 bases and J shed 4 bases, with 15 bases lying between them. This CDR3 has 15 residues. Looked up from germline, CDR1 is SGHAT and CDR2 is FQDESV (reference sequence). CDR3 sequence (DNA): TGTGCCAGCAGCTTCGACCCTGCGGGAGGCTATGGCTACACCTTC. Translation: CASSFDPAGGYGYTF.

The chain is built from TRBV6-1 and TRBJ2-6; tentative D call: TRBD1 (5 bases). V was trimmed by 2 bases and J by 4 bases, leaving 12 bases between them. This CDR3 is 16 amino acids long. Germline CDR1 and CDR2: MNHNS and SASEGT. The CDR3 coding sequence is TGTGCCAGCAGTGAACGGCAGGGTTCCGGGGCCAACGTCCTGACTTTC. Amino acids: CASSERQGSGANVLTF.

V is TRBV5-1 and J is TRBJ1-6; D not resolved. V gave up 4 bases and J gave up 0 bases, with 8 bases separating them. This CDR3 has 15 amino acids. The germline CDR1 and CDR2 sequences are SGHRS and YFSETQ. The CDR3 region has the DNA TGCGCCAGCAGCATACAGAGCTCCTATAATTCACCCCTCCACTTT. This codes for CASSIQSSYNSPLHF.

CDR3 sequence (DNA): TGTGCCAGCAGCACCCCGGGACCCCTAGCCAAAAACATTCAGTACTTC. This sequence encodes CASSTPGPLAKNIQYF. V gene TRBV5-6 combines with J gene TRBJ2-4; D may be TRBD1 or TRBD2 (5 bases each). The CDR3 runs 16 residues. Trimming left V 4 bases short and J 0 bases short, with 14 bases between. Germline V CDR1 and CDR2: SGHDT, YYEEEE.

This chain joins TRBV28 and TRBJ1-5; D call uncertain. Trimming cost V 2 bases and J 6 bases, with 8 bases left between them. This CDR3 is built from 13 residues. Germline V gene sequence: CDR1 MDHEN, CDR2 SYDVKM. DNA for the CDR3: TGTGCCAGCAGTTTACCGGGAGGTCAGCCCCAGCATTTT. The encoded protein is CASSLPGGQPQHF.

The V call is TRBV6-5, the J call TRBJ1-2; D may be TRBD1 (5 bases). V dropped 2 bases and J dropped 8 bases, with 15 bases sitting between them. Per germline, CDR1 MNHEY and CDR2 SVGAGI. This CDR3 is 14 amino acids long. The DNA for the CDR3 is TGTGCCAGCAGTTACACACTAAACGGGGGAGGCTACACCTTC. Amino acids: CASSYTLNGGGYTF.

The rearrangement uses TRBV28 and TRBJ1-4; D remains ambiguous. This CDR3 has 15 residues. Looked up from germline, CDR1 is MDHEN and CDR2 is SYDVKM. V lost 3 bases and J lost 10, with 18 bases in between. The CDR3 region is CASSFLRLGGPKLFF. The CDR3, as DNA: TGTGCCAGCAGTTTTTTGAGGCTGGGAGGGCCAAAACTGTTTTTT.